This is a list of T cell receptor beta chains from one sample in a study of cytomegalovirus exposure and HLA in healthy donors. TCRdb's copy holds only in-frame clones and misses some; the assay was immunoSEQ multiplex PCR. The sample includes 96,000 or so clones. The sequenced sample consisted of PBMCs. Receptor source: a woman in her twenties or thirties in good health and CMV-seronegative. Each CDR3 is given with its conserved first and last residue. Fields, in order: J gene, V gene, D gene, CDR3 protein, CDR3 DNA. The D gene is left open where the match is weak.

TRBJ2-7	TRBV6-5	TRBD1	CASKTTGEYEQYF	TGTGCCAGCAAGACAACAGGGGAGTACGAGCAGTACTTC
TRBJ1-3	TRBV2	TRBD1	CASRLTGTGNGNTIYF	TGTGCCAGCAGACTTACCGGGACAGGGAATGGAAACACCATATATTTT
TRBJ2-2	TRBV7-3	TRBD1	CASSPGQGTGELFF	TGTGCCAGCAGCCCTGGACAGGGCACCGGGGAGCTGTTTTTT
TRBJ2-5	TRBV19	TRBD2	CASSKAGGLETQYF	TGTGCCAGTAGTAAGGCGGGGGGGTTGGAGACCCAGTACTTC
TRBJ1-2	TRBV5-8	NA	CASSPDTFYGYTF	TGTGCCAGCAGCCCGGACACCTTCTATGGCTACACCTTC
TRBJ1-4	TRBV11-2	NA	CASSTRFGQPHEKLFF	TGTGCCAGCAGCACCCGGTTCGGACAACCACACGAAAAACTGTTTTTT
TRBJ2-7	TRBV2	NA	CASSQTGLGYEQYF	TGTGCCAGCAGTCAGACAGGATTGGGCTACGAGCAGTACTTC
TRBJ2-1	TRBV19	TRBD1	CASAAPGQTYNEQFF	TGTGCCAGTGCCGCCCCGGGACAGACTTACAATGAGCAGTTCTTC
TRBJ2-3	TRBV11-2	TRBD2	CAGSSGGTSTDTQYF	TGTGCCGGCAGCTCCGGGGGGACTAGCACAGATACGCAGTATTTT
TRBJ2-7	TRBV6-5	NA	CASSYSAQASYEQYF	TGTGCCAGCAGTTACTCGGCACAGGCGTCCTACGAGCAGTACTTC
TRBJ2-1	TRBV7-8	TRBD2	CASSSTRTSPYNEQFF	TGTGCCAGCAGCTCAACTCGGACTAGTCCCTACAATGAGCAGTTCTTC
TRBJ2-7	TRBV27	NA	CASSLMGGRYEQYF	TGTGCCAGCAGTTTAATGGGGGGTAGGTACGAGCAGTACTTC
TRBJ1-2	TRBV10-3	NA	CAISEPRRGRIKCYTF	TGTGCCATCAGTGAGCCGAGGCGGGGGCGCATTAAGTGCTACACCTTC
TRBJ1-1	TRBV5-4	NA	CASSLLGGTEAFF	TGTGCCAGCAGCTTGTTGGGGGGCACTGAAGCTTTCTTT
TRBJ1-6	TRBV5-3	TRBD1	CARSPRGLSPLHF	TGTGCCAGATCACCGAGGGGGCTGTCACCCCTCCACTTT
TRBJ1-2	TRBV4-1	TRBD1	CASSPDRDRVHGYTF	TGCGCCAGCAGCCCTGACCGGGACAGGGTCCATGGCTACACCTTC
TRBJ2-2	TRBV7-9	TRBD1	CASSRQGRNTGELFF	TGTGCCAGCAGTCGACAGGGCCGGAACACCGGGGAGCTGTTTTTT
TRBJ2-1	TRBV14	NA	CASRGTGGVEQFF	TGTGCCAGCAGAGGCACAGGGGGGGTTGAGCAGTTCTTC
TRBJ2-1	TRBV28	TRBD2	CASSSGRYNEQFF	TGTGCCAGCAGTAGCGGGAGATACAATGAGCAGTTCTTC
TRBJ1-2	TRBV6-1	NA	CASSEGTGLYGYTF	TGTGCCAGCAGTGAAGGCACAGGACTATATGGCTACACCTTC
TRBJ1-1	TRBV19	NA	CASSYRGNTEAFF	TGTGCCAGTAGCTACCGAGGGAACACTGAAGCTTTCTTT
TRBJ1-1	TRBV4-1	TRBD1	CASSQGTGLTEAFF	TGCGCCAGCAGCCAAGGGACAGGGCTCACTGAAGCTTTCTTT
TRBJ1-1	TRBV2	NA	CASSLYTEAFF	TGTGCCAGCAGTCTCTACACTGAAGCTTTCTTT
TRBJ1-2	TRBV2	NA	CASSEDRVPGYTF	TGTGCCAGCAGTGAAGACAGGGTGCCTGGCTACACCTTC
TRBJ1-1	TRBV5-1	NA	CASSEIQGTEAFF	TGCGCCAGCAGCGAGATACAGGGAACTGAAGCTTTCTTT
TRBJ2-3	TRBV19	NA	CASSTGQTITDTQYF	TGTGCCAGTAGTACAGGACAAACTATCACAGATACGCAGTATTTT
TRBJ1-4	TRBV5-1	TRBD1	CASSLAGQGNEKLFF	TGCGCCAGCAGCTTGGCGGGACAGGGGAATGAAAAACTGTTTTTT
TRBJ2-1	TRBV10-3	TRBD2	CATTSGSSYNEQFF	TGTGCCACGACAAGCGGGAGCTCCTACAATGAGCAGTTCTTC
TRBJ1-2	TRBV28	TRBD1	CASSLGRTGGFYGYTF	TGTGCCAGCAGTTTAGGAAGGACAGGGGGTTTCTATGGCTACACCTTC
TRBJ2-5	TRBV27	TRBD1	CASSFQGALGETQYF	TGTGCCAGCAGTTTCCAGGGGGCCCTGGGAGAGACCCAGTACTTC
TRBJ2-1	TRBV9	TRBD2	CASSVGTSDRYNEQFF	TGTGCCAGCAGCGTAGGGACTAGCGACCGGTACAATGAGCAGTTCTTC